Each of the 24 T cell receptor beta chains below was sequenced from the same sample in a study of control samples from healthy donors and cancer patients. The data were produced by immunoSEQ multiplex PCR, yet TCRdb's version contains in-frame clones alone and is incomplete. The table has roughly 170,000 clones, approximately 92% seen once. Sequencing input: blood. The source is a woman in her fifties or sixties in good health.

The J gene is TRBJ1-4, the V gene TRBV29-1; D remains unclear. Looked up from germline, CDR1 is SQVTM and CDR2 is ANQGSEA. Trimming cost V 3 bases and J 7 bases, with 15 bases left between them. CDR3 size: 14 residues. CDR3: CSVEALLDGEKLFF. CDR3 bases: TGCAGCGTTGAGGCACTACTGGATGGTGAAAAACTGTTTTTT.

The chain links TRBV28 to TRBJ1-2; 7 bases line up with TRBD1. V lost 8 bases and J lost 0; bases outside the gene matches: 12. Germline V gene lookup returns CDR1 MDHEN and CDR2 SYDVKM. CDR3 length equals 16 residues. CDR3 sequence reads: CASHPSTGASNYGYTF. CDR3 coding DNA: TGTGCCAGCCACCCTTCCACAGGGGCCTCTAACTATGGCTACACCTTC.

The chain uses TRBV19 and TRBJ1-5; D gene ambiguous. Deletions cut 0 bases from V and 0 bases from J, with 15 bases between. The CDR3 consists of 18 residues. Per germline, CDR1 LNHDA and CDR2 SQIVND (reference sequence). CDR3 DNA sequence: TGTGCCAGTAGTATAGATTCGTTCGGTCGGAGTAGCAATCAGCCCCAGCATTTT. This translates into CASSIDSFGRSSNQPQHF. The variable domain in full, completed from reference TRBV19 and TRBJ1-5, reads DGGITQSPKYLFRKEGQNVTLSCEQNLNHDAMYWYRQDPGQGLRLIYYSQIVNDFQKGDIAEGYSVSREKKESFPLTVTSAQKNPTAFYLCASSIDSFGRSSNQPQHFGDGTRLSIL.

The rearrangement links TRBV5-8 to TRBJ2-3; TRBD1 is a possible D gene (6 bases). The V end lost 7 bases, the J end lost 2 bases, and 20 bases lay between the germline ends. Germline CDR1 reads SGHTS; CDR2 reads YDEGEE. This CDR3 has 16 amino acids. The DNA for the CDR3 is TGTGCCAGCGGGGGCAGAAACAGGAAGGCCACAGATACGCAGTATTTT. Protein sequence: CASGGRNRKATDTQYF.

The chain carries TRBV5-1 and TRBJ1-3; perhaps TRBD1 as D (5 bases). The CDR3 contains 15 residues. The V end lost 4 bases, the J end lost 0 bases, and 11 bases lay between the germline ends. Germline V CDR1 and CDR2: SGHRS, YFSETQ. This CDR3 is CASSQQGSSGNTIYF. CDR3 sequence (DNA): TGCGCCAGCAGCCAGCAGGGTTCCTCTGGAAACACCATATATTTT.

The rearrangement links TRBV25-1 to TRBJ1-4; D possibly corresponds to TRBD1 (6 bases). Per the germline V gene, CDR1 is MGHDK and CDR2 is SYGVNS. The CDR3 extends over 15 amino acids. The ends were cut back, 8 bases at V and 5 bases at J, with 18 bases in the middle. The DNA for the CDR3 is TGTGCCAGCCGTCCTAGGGACACAAAAAATGAAAAACTGTTTTTT. It is translated as CASRPRDTKNEKLFF.

The chain couples TRBV7-2 to TRBJ1-2, with TRBD1 as a possible D gene (6 bases). Trimming cost V 1 base and J 4 bases, with 7 bases left between them. CDR1 is SGHTA, CDR2 FQGNSA, per germline. This CDR3 has 13 amino acids. For the CDR3, the DNA is TGTGCCAGCAGCTTAGAACAGGGCTATGGCTACACCTTC. This translates into CASSLEQGYGYTF.

The V gene is TRBV5-1, the J gene TRBJ1-6; TRBD1 agrees at 9 bases. With 5 bases clipped from V and 5 bases from J, the junction kept 5 bases outside the gene matches. The CDR3 is 15 amino acids. Germline V lookup: CDR1 SGHRS, CDR2 YFSETQ. CDR3 nucleotide sequence: TGCGCCAGCAGTCTCCGGGACAGGGATAATTCACCCCTCCACTTT. Encoded protein: CASSLRDRDNSPLHF.

This clone showed up just a few times. The V and J genes are TRBV5-6 and TRBJ1-6; D is possibly TRBD1 (6 bases). Germline V lookup: CDR1 SGHDT, CDR2 YYEEEE. CDR3 size: 15 residues. V shed 0 bases and J shed 6 bases, with 10 bases lying between them. The CDR3 bases are TGTGCCAGCAGCTTGGGGGGGGCTGGTAATTCACCCCTCCACTTT. Protein sequence: CASSLGGAGNSPLHF.

The chain employs TRBV7-2 and TRBJ2-7, with 9 bases matching TRBD1. Unmatched junction bases numbered 6, after V lost 5 bases and J lost 4 bases. This CDR3 is 14 amino acids long. Germline CDR1 reads SGHTA; CDR2 reads FQGNSA. CDR3 in DNA: TGTGCCAGCAGCCATGGACAGGGGAGGTACGAGCAGTACTTC. Protein sequence: CASSHGQGRYEQYF.

A single count supports this clone. The sample has other DNA sequences that encode this CDR3 too. The chain combines TRBV12-5 with TRBJ2-3; tentative D call: TRBD2 (7 bases). Germline V lookup: CDR1 LGHNT, CDR2 FRNRAP. V shed 6 bases and J shed 7 bases, with 23 bases lying between them. CDR3 length: 16 residues. The CDR3 here is CASGSQGRGVGNTQYF. The DNA for the CDR3 is TGTGCTAGTGGCTCACAGGGTCGGGGGGTCGGGAATACGCAGTATTTT.

This clone was recorded once. The chain links TRBV6-2 or TRBV6-3 to TRBJ1-4; no reliable D call. This CDR3 contains 14 residues. V was clipped by 2 bases and J by 8 bases, with 12 bases between them. Germline CDR1 is MNHEY and CDR2 is SVGEGT. The CDR3 protein is CASSYHSQEEKLFF. DNA of the CDR3: TGTGCCAGCAGTTACCACAGCCAGGAGGAAAAACTGTTTTTT.

The gene calls are TRBV5-8 and TRBJ2-7, with D perhaps TRBD1 or TRBD2 (5 bases each). V lost 6 bases to trimming and J lost 3 bases, with 22 bases between them. From germline, CDR1 is SGHTS and CDR2 YDEGEE. This CDR3 is 16 amino acids long. The CDR3 DNA follows: TGTGCCAGCATCCCTCAGGGCAGAGGGGCAGTCTACGAGCAGTACTTC. Translation: CASIPQGRGAVYEQYF.

V and J are TRBV12-5 and TRBJ2-1; D is possibly TRBD1 (5 bases). The V end was cut by 7 bases, the J end by 2 bases, with 15 bases between. Germline V gene sequence: CDR1 LGHNT, CDR2 FRNRAP. The CDR3 sequence is 15 residues long. The CDR3: CASALTGKTYNEQFF. The CDR3 DNA is TGTGCTAGTGCCTTAACAGGAAAGACCTACAATGAGCAGTTCTTC.

As concerns this clone: This sample includes further DNA sequences coding for the same CDR3. The genes are TRBV4-3 and TRBJ1-2, with TRBD1 matching 7 bases. This CDR3 is built from 15 residues. Germline values: CDR1 LGHNA, CDR2 YSLEER. Germline trimming cut 2 bases from V and 5 bases from J; bases unmatched to any gene: 8. CDR3 in amino acids: CASSQRTGVGYGYTF. As DNA, the CDR3 is TGCGCCAGCAGCCAAAGAACAGGGGTCGGGTATGGCTACACCTTC.

This chain links TRBV7-3 with TRBJ1-1; TRBD1 might be the D (5 bases). CDR1 SGHTA and CDR2 FQGTGA come from the germline V gene. This CDR3 region has 15 residues. Trimming cost V 2 bases and J 0 bases, with 10 bases left between them. The CDR3 is CASSLEAGMNTEAFF. CDR3 coding DNA: TGTGCCAGCAGCTTAGAAGCAGGGATGAACACTGAAGCTTTCTTT.

On this clone itself: The same CDR3 is also encoded by other DNA sequences in this sample. For the CDR3, the DNA is TGTGCCAGCAGCTTAGAGGGTAACTATGGCTACACCTTC. Encoded protein: CASSLEGNYGYTF. This chain uses TRBV7-9 with TRBJ1-2, with no clear D. Deletions cut 1 base from V and 1 base from J, with 4 bases between. There are 13 residues in the CDR3. Germline CDR1 reads SEHNR; CDR2 reads FQNEAQ (reference sequence).

The V gene is TRBV2, the J gene TRBJ1-5; the D gene is possibly TRBD1 (5 bases). The V end was cut by 6 bases, the J end by 3 bases, with 12 bases between. Germline CDR1 SNHLY, CDR2 FYNNEI. The CDR3 has 14 residues. DNA of the CDR3: TGTGCCAGCAGACTCGGAGGGGCCAATCAGCCCCAGCATTTT. Translating gives CASRLGGANQPQHF.

This chain connects TRBV9 to TRBJ1-5, with 8 bases matching TRBD1. CDR3 length equals 15 residues. Germline V gives CDR1 SGDLS, CDR2 YYNGEE. V lost 3 bases to trimming and J lost 4 bases; unmatched junction nucleotides: 6. CDR3 in amino acids: CASSEGQGRNQPQHF. In DNA form, the CDR3 reads TGTGCCAGCAGCGAAGGACAGGGTCGAAATCAGCCCCAGCATTTT.

The rearrangement links TRBV4-3 to TRBJ2-5, with TRBD2 identical over 8 bases. The V segment lost 8 bases and the J segment 5 bases; nucleotides outside the gene matches: 10. CDR1 LGHNA and CDR2 YSLEER come from the germline V gene. CDR3 length: 14 residues. CDR3 amino acids: CASSPGGGRETQYF. The CDR3 nucleotides read TGCGCCAGCTCCCCCGGGGGGGGGAGGGAGACCCAGTACTTC.

The V call is TRBV7-2, the J call TRBJ2-2; D ambiguous. This CDR3 has 13 amino acids. Germline assignment: CDR1 SGHTA and CDR2 FQGNSA. Trimming removed 4 bases from V and 7 bases from J, with 10 bases in between. CDR3 region: CASSSNMDGELFF. The CDR3, as DNA: TGTGCCAGCAGCTCGAACATGGACGGGGAGCTGTTTTTT.

This rearrangement joins TRBV7-3 to TRBJ2-5; D gene ambiguous. Trimming removed 3 bases from V and 1 base from J, with 6 bases in between. Germline CDR1 SGHTA, CDR2 FQGTGA. CDR3 length equals 13 residues. The CDR3 is CASSLGGQETQYF. CDR3 in DNA: TGTGCCAGCAGCTTGGGCGGCCAAGAGACCCAGTACTTC.

The genes are TRBV5-1 and TRBJ1-2; D is possibly TRBD1 (5 bases). The CDR3 totals 14 residues. CDR1 is SGHRS, CDR2 YFSETQ, per germline. Trimming removed 3 bases at V and 7 bases at J, with 16 bases between. CDR3 sequence (DNA): TGCGCCAGCAGCTGGGGGACGGAGGGCTCTGGCTACACCTTC. Translated, it gives CASSWGTEGSGYTF.

This clone has just one count. V gene TRBV27 combines with J gene TRBJ2-1; 8 nucleotides line up with TRBD2. CDR3 length equals 19 residues. Germline loops: CDR1 MNHEY, CDR2 SMNVEV (reference sequence). Trimming cost V 2 bases and J 0 bases; bases outside gene matches: 12. The CDR3 bases are TGTGCCAGCAGTTTAAAGGCTAGCGGGTACCCCACCTCCTACAATGAGCAGTTCTTC. Its protein product is CASSLKASGYPTSYNEQFF.